This is a list of T cell receptor beta chains from one sample in a study of metastatic and nonmetastatic thyroid tumors. TCRdb reprocessed the PCR reads via MiXCR. Here the sample spans some 41,000 clones, roughly 3.2% being singletons. The sample was blood. These receptor sequences come from a female donor with papillary thyroid cancer or a benign thyroid nodule (not recorded which). Some clones in this sample may be carry-over from other donors' samples. CDR3s include the opening cysteine and the closing phenylalanine or tryptophan. D genes are given only for firm matches. Clone size is given for some rows only: seen once, a few or many times, or a class if the clone is expanded.

cdr3_aa: CASRELAGVGNEQFF; cdr3_nt: TGTGCCAGCAGAGAACTAGCGGGGGTTGGGAATGAGCAGTTCTTC; d_call: TRBD2; clone_size: few; j_call: TRBJ2-1; v_call: TRBV7-3
cdr3_aa: CASSSLSYEQYF; cdr3_nt: TGTGCCAGCAGCTCTCTGTCCTACGAGCAGTACTTC; d_call: .; clone_size: many; j_call: TRBJ2-7; v_call: TRBV7-9
cdr3_aa: CASRRLAGSYEQYF; cdr3_nt: TGTGCCAGTCGGAGACTAGCGGGAAGTTACGAGCAGTACTTC; d_call: TRBD2; clone_size: .; j_call: TRBJ2-7; v_call: TRBV27
cdr3_aa: CASSAGGSNTGELFF; cdr3_nt: TGTGCCAGCAGCGCAGGGGGGAGCAACACCGGGGAGCTGTTTTTT; d_call: .; clone_size: many; j_call: TRBJ2-2; v_call: TRBV11-3
cdr3_aa: CASSLGNYGYTF; cdr3_nt: TGCGCCAGCAGCTTAGGAAACTATGGCTACACCTTC; d_call: .; clone_size: many; j_call: TRBJ1-2; v_call: TRBV5-1
cdr3_aa: CSSSESGTTEAFF; cdr3_nt: TGTTCCAGCAGTGAATCGGGGACAACTGAAGCTTTCTTT; d_call: .; clone_size: .; j_call: TRBJ1-1; v_call: TRBV25-1
cdr3_aa: CSARLAGGREQYF; cdr3_nt: TGCAGTGCACGACTAGCGGGAGGAAGGGAGCAGTACTTC; d_call: TRBD2; clone_size: .; j_call: TRBJ2-7; v_call: TRBV20-1
cdr3_aa: CASSQSTGNTGELFF; cdr3_nt: TGCGCCAGCAGCCAGTCGACAGGGAACACCGGGGAGCTGTTTTTT; d_call: .; clone_size: many; j_call: TRBJ2-2; v_call: TRBV5-1
cdr3_aa: CASQTATINEQYF; cdr3_nt: TGTGCCAGCCAGACGGCTACTATCAACGAGCAGTACTTC; d_call: .; clone_size: many; j_call: TRBJ2-7; v_call: TRBV28
cdr3_aa: CASSLQMNTEAFF; cdr3_nt: TGTGCCAGCAGTCTTCAGATGAACACTGAAGCTTTCTTT; d_call: .; clone_size: many; j_call: TRBJ1-1; v_call: TRBV6-1
cdr3_aa: CASSLIESRVSSYNEQFF; cdr3_nt: TGTGCCAGCAGCTTAATAGAGAGTCGGGTTAGCTCCTACAATGAGCAGTTCTTC; d_call: .; clone_size: many; j_call: TRBJ2-1; v_call: TRBV7-8
cdr3_aa: CSLFLAEAYNEQFF; cdr3_nt: TGCAGCCTATTTTTGGCGGAGGCCTACAATGAGCAGTTCTTC; d_call: .; clone_size: many; j_call: TRBJ2-1; v_call: TRBV20-1
cdr3_aa: CASSLLNQPQHF; cdr3_nt: TGTGCCAGCAGTCTGCTAAATCAGCCCCAGCATTTT; d_call: .; clone_size: many; j_call: TRBJ1-5; v_call: TRBV27
cdr3_aa: CASTQGNVGEAFF; cdr3_nt: TGTGCCAGTACCCAGGGGAACGTGGGAGAAGCTTTCTTT; d_call: .; clone_size: many; j_call: TRBJ1-1; v_call: TRBV6-1
cdr3_aa: CASTPSWAGELFF; cdr3_nt: TGTGCCAGCACTCCCAGTTGGGCCGGGGAGCTGTTTTTT; d_call: .; clone_size: many; j_call: TRBJ2-2; v_call: TRBV28
cdr3_aa: CASSFGLATYEQYF; cdr3_nt: TGTGCCAGTAGCTTTGGACTAGCGACCTACGAGCAGTACTTC; d_call: TRBD2; clone_size: few; j_call: TRBJ2-7; v_call: TRBV19
cdr3_aa: CASSFSGNEQFF; cdr3_nt: TGTGCCAGCAGTTTTAGCGGGAATGAGCAGTTCTTC; d_call: TRBD2; clone_size: few; j_call: TRBJ2-1; v_call: TRBV28
cdr3_aa: CASSLVGTGAGDEQYF; cdr3_nt: TGTGCCAGCAGCTTAGTCGGAACCGGGGCAGGGGACGAGCAGTACTTC; d_call: .; clone_size: many; j_call: TRBJ2-7; v_call: TRBV7-2
cdr3_aa: CATSRAGFNYGYTF; cdr3_nt: TGTGCCACCAGCAGAGCAGGCTTCAACTATGGCTACACCTTC; d_call: .; clone_size: .; j_call: TRBJ1-2; v_call: TRBV15
cdr3_aa: CASTIAVGGTNSNQPQHF; cdr3_nt: TGTGCCAGTACCATCGCCGTGGGGGGGACAAATAGCAATCAGCCCCAGCATTTT; d_call: .; clone_size: few; j_call: TRBJ1-5; v_call: TRBV19
cdr3_aa: CSAPDRQGASYNEQFF; cdr3_nt: TGCAGTGCCCCTGATCGACAGGGGGCGTCCTACAATGAGCAGTTCTTC; d_call: TRBD1; clone_size: many; j_call: TRBJ2-1; v_call: TRBV20-1
cdr3_aa: CASSLRGGGAPGANVLTF; cdr3_nt: TGTGCCAGCAGCTTAAGAGGGGGGGGGGCACCTGGGGCCAACGTCCTGACTTTC; d_call: .; clone_size: many; j_call: TRBJ2-6; v_call: TRBV7-3
cdr3_aa: CASRGTSGRALNTQYF; cdr3_nt: TGTGCCAGCAGGGGGACTAGCGGGAGGGCACTGAATACGCAGTATTTT; d_call: TRBD2; clone_size: many; j_call: TRBJ2-3; v_call: TRBV6-1
cdr3_aa: CASSSSHEAGGGHPDTQYF; cdr3_nt: TGTGCCAGCAGCAGTTCTCACGAAGCTGGCGGGGGCCACCCGGATACGCAGTATTTT; d_call: .; clone_size: many; j_call: TRBJ2-3; v_call: TRBV7-3
cdr3_aa: CASSLGRGGGLLMNTEAFF; cdr3_nt: TGTGCCAGCAGCTTAGGGCGAGGGGGCGGTCTACTTATGAACACTGAAGCTTTCTTT; d_call: TRBD1; clone_size: many; j_call: TRBJ1-1; v_call: TRBV7-9
cdr3_aa: CASSPGTGGEPQHF; cdr3_nt: TGTGCCAGCAGTCCCGGGACAGGGGGGGAGCCCCAGCATTTT; d_call: TRBD1; clone_size: few; j_call: TRBJ1-5; v_call: TRBV6-4
cdr3_aa: CASSAALARGQRGTQYF; cdr3_nt: TGTGCCAGCAGCGCCGCCTTGGCTAGAGGACAGAGGGGAACGCAGTATTTT; d_call: .; clone_size: .; j_call: TRBJ2-3; v_call: TRBV11-3
cdr3_aa: CASSRGQVNSPLHF; cdr3_nt: TGTGCCAGCAGCCGTGGGCAGGTTAATTCACCCCTCCACTTT; d_call: .; clone_size: many; j_call: TRBJ1-6; v_call: TRBV11-3
cdr3_aa: CASSLLQGNTIYF; cdr3_nt: TGTGCCAGCAGTTTACTTCAGGGAAACACCATATATTTT; d_call: .; clone_size: few; j_call: TRBJ1-3; v_call: TRBV28
cdr3_aa: CASSLRTSRSYEQYF; cdr3_nt: TGTGCCAGTAGTCTCCGGACTAGCAGGTCCTACGAGCAGTACTTC; d_call: TRBD2; clone_size: many; j_call: TRBJ2-7; v_call: TRBV19
cdr3_aa: CASPPSGGMDSYNEQFF; cdr3_nt: TGTGCTTCTCCTCCTAGCGGCGGGATGGACTCCTACAATGAGCAGTTCTTC; d_call: TRBD2; clone_size: many; j_call: TRBJ2-1; v_call: TRBV28
cdr3_aa: CASSLSSDRGTDTQYF; cdr3_nt: TGTGCCAGCAGTTTATCCTCGGACAGGGGGACAGATACGCAGTATTTT; d_call: TRBD1; clone_size: .; j_call: TRBJ2-3; v_call: TRBV28
cdr3_aa: CASSFSRGADTQYF; cdr3_nt: TGTGCCAGCAGCTTCAGCCGGGGGGCAGATACGCAGTATTTT; d_call: TRBD2; clone_size: many; j_call: TRBJ2-3; v_call: TRBV11-3
cdr3_aa: CASSLTTNYGYTF; cdr3_nt: TGTGCCAGCAGCTTAACGACAAACTATGGCTACACCTTC; d_call: .; clone_size: few; j_call: TRBJ1-2; v_call: TRBV11-2
cdr3_aa: CASSLVETGYYGYTF; cdr3_nt: TGTGCCAGCAGCTTAGTAGAGACAGGGTACTATGGCTACACCTTC; d_call: TRBD1; clone_size: many; j_call: TRBJ1-2; v_call: TRBV7-9
cdr3_aa: CSASSGGEYEQYF; cdr3_nt: TGCAGTGCTTCTAGCGGGGGGGAGTACGAGCAGTACTTC; d_call: TRBD2; clone_size: few; j_call: TRBJ2-7; v_call: TRBV20-1
cdr3_aa: CASSFSGTSLSEQYF; cdr3_nt: TGTGCCAGCAGCTTCTCCGGGACTTCCCTTTCCGAGCAGTACTTC; d_call: .; clone_size: many; j_call: TRBJ2-7; v_call: TRBV6-1
cdr3_aa: CASSEGQGFEKLFF; cdr3_nt: TGTGCCAGCAGTGAAGGACAGGGGTTTGAAAAACTGTTTTTT; d_call: TRBD1; clone_size: many; j_call: TRBJ1-4; v_call: TRBV6-1
cdr3_aa: CASSKDGVRTDTQYF; cdr3_nt: TGTGCCAGCAGTAAGGACGGTGTTCGGACAGATACGCAGTATTTT; d_call: .; clone_size: few; j_call: TRBJ2-3; v_call: TRBV6-1
cdr3_aa: CASSELRTNTGELFF; cdr3_nt: TGTGCCAGCAGTGAGTTGCGAACGAACACCGGGGAGCTGTTTTTT; d_call: .; clone_size: .; j_call: TRBJ2-2; v_call: TRBV2